The clone carrying this T cell receptor beta chain was counted only a few times. These data are taken from a study of blood T cell repertoires in COVID-19. Study details: Some COVID-19 samples were acute and others convalescent; all came from the United States, Italy and Spain. PBMCs, B-cell-depleted T cells, or T cells were the source of the cDNA or gDNA that made up the material.

V dropped 4 bases and J dropped 3 bases, with 11 bases sitting between them. CDR1 and CDR2 (germline): SGHRS, YFSETQ. This CDR3 has 14 amino acids. TCRdb's copy holds only in-frame clones and misses some; the assay was immunoSEQ multiplex PCR. The sample lists fewer than 350,000 clones; roughly 86% were seen once. The source material was peripheral blood. The sequence was obtained from a man aged 40-49 years with active or convalescent COVID-19. The chain is built from TRBV5-1 and TRBJ1-5, with D possibly TRBD1 on 5 matching bases. CDR3 coding DNA: TGCGCCAGCAGCACCGGACAAGACAATCAGCCCCAGCATTTT. As protein: CASSTGQDNQPQHF. Supplemented by reference TRBV5-1 and TRBJ1-5, the full variable domain reads KAGVTQTPRYLIKTRGQQVTLSCSPISGHRSVSWYQQTPGQGLQFLFEYFSETQRNKGNFPGRFSGRQFSNSRSEMNVSTLELGDSALYLCASSTGQDNQPQHFGDGTRLSIL.